Each of the 19 T cell receptor beta chains below was sequenced from the same sample in a study of T cell responses to AZD1222 COVID-19 vaccine. Profiled with immunoSEQ multiplex PCR; TCRdb holds only in-frame clones, not every one. This sample has tens of thousands of clones; 80% occur once, and the top ten carry roughly a fifth. This specimen consisted of peripheral blood, obtained on day 0 of AZD1222 vaccination. Every receptor here comes from an adult in good health.

The chain links TRBV19 to TRBJ1-1; D is unclear. CDR3 size: 12 residues. Germline loops: CDR1 LNHDA, CDR2 SQIVND (reference sequence). V was clipped by 3 bases and J by 4 bases, with 6 bases between them. The CDR3 protein is CASSMGLTEAFF. The DNA for the CDR3 is TGTGCCAGTAGTATGGGCCTCACTGAAGCTTTCTTT.

The chain recombines TRBV11-2 with TRBJ2-2; D gene uncertain. CDR3 length: 15 amino acids. Germline V gene data show CDR1 as SGHAT and CDR2 as FQNNGV. V was shortened by 5 bases and J by 3 bases, with 13 bases between the two germline ends. CDR3 DNA sequence: TGTGCCAGCAGCAGACCCTTTGGGGACACCGGGGAGCTGTTTTTT. Protein sequence: CASSRPFGDTGELFF.

The gene calls are TRBV6-5 and TRBJ2-7; unclear D gene. CDR1 MNHEY and CDR2 SVGAGI come from the germline V gene. This CDR3 spans 14 amino acids. V was shortened by 5 bases and J by 10 bases, with 21 bases between the two germline ends. The CDR3 DNA is TGTGCCAGCAGTCAGAACCCGACGGCACCGGTCCAGTACTTC. Its translation: CASSQNPTAPVQYF.

V gene TRBV28 combines with J gene TRBJ2-2; no firm D call. Trimming removed 6 bases from V and 1 base from J, with 9 bases in between. The CDR3 runs 14 residues. Germline CDR1 MDHEN, CDR2 SYDVKM. Here the CDR3 DNA reads TGTGCCAGCAGCCGACCCTTGAACACCGGGGAGCTGTTTTTT. This gives the protein CASSRPLNTGELFF.

V usage is TRBV3-1 (or the pseudogene TRBV3-2) and J usage is TRBJ1-2, with D uncertain. Trimming stripped 0 bases from V and 2 bases from J, with 10 bases between. Germline V lookup: CDR1 LGHDT, CDR2 YNNKEL (reference sequence). The CDR3 is 15 residues long. CDR3 sequence: CASSQEAGGNYGYTF. The CDR3 nucleotides are TGTGCCAGCAGCCAAGAGGCAGGTGGGAACTATGGCTACACCTTC.

The chain's CDR3 is CASSRGLAGEQFF. As DNA, the CDR3 is TGTGCCAGCAGCCGGGGACTAGCGGGGGAGCAGTTCTTC. V is TRBV11-2 and J is TRBJ2-1, with 13 bases that match TRBD2. The V gene's germline CDR1 is SGHAT and CDR2 FQNNGV. The CDR3 spans 13 residues. Unmatched junction bases numbered 2, after V lost 5 bases and J lost 10 bases. Combining the CDR3 with reference TRBV11-2 and TRBJ2-1 gives the whole variable domain EAGVAQSPRYKIIEKRQSVAFWCNPISGHATLYWYQQILGQGPKLLIQFQNNGVVDDSQLPKDRFSAERLKGVDSTLKIQPAKLEDSAVYLCASSRGLAGEQFFGPGTRLTVL.

V is TRBV2 and J is TRBJ1-4; D perhaps matches TRBD1 (6 bases). The germline V gene encodes CDR1 SNHLY and CDR2 FYNNEI. This CDR3 has 13 amino acids. Trimming pared 7 bases from V and 8 bases from J, leaving 14 bases between. Here the CDR3 reads CASKLSGVEKLFF. CDR3 bases: TGTGCCAGCAAACTGTCAGGGGTGGAAAAACTGTTTTTT.

V gene TRBV7-8 combines with J gene TRBJ1-1; the match to TRBD1 covers 7 bases. Germline CDR1 reads SGHVS; CDR2 reads FQNEAQ. The trim removed 11 bases at V and 1 base at J, leaving 7 bases unmatched. CDR3 length: 13 amino acids. The CDR3 reads CASSGQPNTEAFF. DNA for the CDR3: TGTGCCTCATCGGGACAGCCGAACACTGAAGCTTTCTTT.

This clone came up a few times. The chain combines TRBV4-2 with TRBJ2-5; D is possibly TRBD1 or TRBD2 (7 bases each). CDR1 and CDR2 (germline): LGHNA, YNFKEQ. The CDR3 runs 14 residues. V gave up 5 bases and J gave up 1 base, with 11 bases separating them. The CDR3 region is CASSAGGGQETQYF. As DNA, the CDR3 is TGTGCCAGCAGCGCAGGGGGGGGCCAAGAGACCCAGTACTTC.

V and J are TRBV6-5 and TRBJ2-1; 13 bases align to TRBD2. The germline V gene has CDR1 MNHEY and CDR2 SVGAGI. V was clipped by 2 bases and J by 7 bases; unmatched bases: 2. CDR3 length: 15 amino acids. CDR3 sequence: CASSYGLAGVNEQFF. The CDR3 DNA sequence: TGTGCCAGCAGTTACGGACTAGCGGGAGTAAATGAGCAGTTCTTC.

This clone was observed once. The J gene is TRBJ1-2, the V gene TRBV6-5, with D tentatively TRBD1 (5 bases). The CDR3 covers 14 residues. Deletions cut 8 bases from V and 12 bases from J, with 25 bases between. CDR1 is MNHEY, CDR2 SVGAGI, per germline. The CDR3 here is CASSLRGRERNDTF. The CDR3 region has the DNA TGTGCCAGCTCACTACGGGGCAGGGAGAGGAATGACACCTTC.

This chain links TRBV3-1 (or the pseudogene TRBV3-2) with TRBJ2-5; the D is unclear. Deletions cut 2 bases from V and 5 bases from J, with 3 bases between. Germline CDR1 is LGHDT and CDR2 is YNNKEL (reference sequence). The length of the CDR3 is 11 residues. The CDR3 loop reads CASSQMETQYF. In DNA, the CDR3 is TGTGCCAGCAGCCAAATGGAGACCCAGTACTTC.

The V and J genes are TRBV6-5 and TRBJ1-6; D may be TRBD1 (6 bases). Germline-derived CDR1 and CDR2 are MNHEY and SVGAGI. CDR3 length equals 14 residues. The V end was cut by 5 bases, the J end by 6 bases, with 11 bases between. The CDR3 here is CASSPGTSNSPLHF. Written as DNA, the CDR3 is TGTGCCAGCAGTCCCGGGACATCTAATTCACCCCTCCACTTT.

The genes are TRBV28 and TRBJ2-1, with D possibly TRBD1 on 6 matching bases. Germline assignment: CDR1 MDHEN and CDR2 SYDVKM. V gave up 4 bases and J gave up 0 bases, with 13 bases separating them. This CDR3 has 16 residues. This CDR3 is CASSYRQAHSYNEQFF. The CDR3 DNA is TGTGCCAGCAGTTACCGACAGGCCCACTCCTACAATGAGCAGTTCTTC.

CDR3 DNA sequence: TGTGCCAGCAGTTGGGCTGGACAGACCTACGAGCAGTACTTC. The encoded protein is CASSWAGQTYEQYF. The chain uses TRBV28 and TRBJ2-7, with D possibly TRBD1 on 6 matching bases. This CDR3 spans 14 amino acids. Germline V gene sequence: CDR1 MDHEN, CDR2 SYDVKM. V lost 4 bases to trimming and J lost 2 bases, with 12 bases between them. Looking up the rest from reference TRBV28 and TRBJ2-7 gives the full variable domain: DVKVTQSSRYLVKRTGEKVFLECVQDMDHENMFWYRQDPGLGLRLIYFSYDVKMKEKGDIPEGYSVSREKKERFSLILESASTNQTSMYLCASSWAGQTYEQYFGPGTRLTVT.

The chain has TRBV5-8 and TRBJ2-5; D possibly corresponds to TRBD1 (6 bases). Trimming left V 7 bases short and J 4 bases short, with 14 bases between. Germline loops: CDR1 SGHTS, CDR2 YDEGEE. The CDR3 is made up of 13 amino acids. DNA for the CDR3: TGTGCCAGCCTTCGACAGGCGGGAGAGACCCAGTACTTC. This codes for CASLRQAGETQYF.

The genes are TRBV19 and TRBJ1-3, with D maybe TRBD1 (5 bases). CDR3 size: 15 residues. V lost 5 bases, J lost 4 bases, and 15 bases lay in between. CDR1 is LNHDA, CDR2 SQIVND, per germline (reference sequence). The CDR3 is CASSLFDRSGNTIYF. CDR3 nucleotide sequence: TGTGCCAGTAGTTTATTTGACAGAAGCGGAAACACCATATATTTT.

This chain uses TRBV19 with TRBJ1-2; 8 nucleotides match TRBD1. This CDR3 contains 13 residues. Germline-derived CDR1 and CDR2 are LNHDA and SQIVND (reference sequence). Unmatched junction bases numbered 4, after V lost 5 bases and J lost 5 bases. The CDR3 protein is CASSGGQAYGYTF. The CDR3 coding sequence is TGTGCCAGTAGTGGGGGACAGGCTTATGGCTACACCTTC.

This clone showed up just a few times. This chain uses TRBV4-1 with TRBJ1-1; possibly TRBD1 for D (6 bases). Germline-derived CDR1 and CDR2 are MGHRA and YSYEKL. Trimming took 3 bases from V and 1 from J, leaving 9 bases between them. This CDR3 is built from 14 residues. In DNA form, the CDR3 reads TGCGCCAGCAGCCAGACAGGAGCGAACACTGAAGCTTTCTTT. It codes for CASSQTGANTEAFF.